These T cell receptor beta chains were read from a single sample in a study of T cell repertoires in cytomegalovirus infection. TCRdb fed the reads into MiXCR, producing one record per CDR3 protein. The data contain about 27,000 distinct CDR3 sequences, approximately 18% of them singletons. Their antigens are not known. The source material was CD8+ T cells from cultured PBMCs, sampled from culture after CMV antigen stimulation. All receptors come from a human donor in good health (CMV status not recorded). Some clones in this sample may be carry-over from other donors' samples. The CDR3 runs from the conserved cysteine through the conserved F or W. Fields, in order: J gene, D gene, CDR3 length, clone size, V gene, CDR3 DNA, CDR3 protein. A D gene is named only where the DNA matches it firmly. The listing skips clone size in some rows; elsewhere it reads once, few, many or a size class.

j_gene: TRBJ2-5; d_gene: NA; len: 14; abundance: few; v_gene: TRBV20-1; CDR3nt: TGCAGTGCTATTGCCAGGGAGGGGGAGGAGACCCAGTACTTC; CDR3aa: CSAIAREGEETQYF
j_gene: TRBJ2-3; d_gene: TRBD2; len: 15; abundance: NA; v_gene: TRBV6-1; CDR3nt: TGTGCCAGCAGTGATCTAGCGGGAGTAATAGATACGCAGTATTTT; CDR3aa: CASSDLAGVIDTQYF
j_gene: TRBJ1-1; d_gene: TRBD1; len: 15; abundance: NA; v_gene: TRBV27; CDR3nt: TGTGCCAGCAGTGACCAGGGGGCGCTGAGCACTGAAGCTTTCTTT; CDR3aa: CASSDQGALSTEAFF
j_gene: TRBJ1-1; d_gene: TRBD1; len: 16; abundance: few; v_gene: TRBV7-9; CDR3nt: TGTGCCAGCAGCTTAGTAGACCTTTGGGACAGGGAAAACACTTTCTTT; CDR3aa: CASSLVDLWDRENTFF
j_gene: TRBJ2-2; d_gene: NA; len: 17; abundance: NA; v_gene: TRBV6-2/TRBV6-3; CDR3nt: TGTGCCAGCAGCTACGGACAGCTCTCCTTCGGGACCGGGGAGCTGTTTTTT; CDR3aa: CASSYGQLSFGTGELFF
j_gene: TRBJ1-2; d_gene: TRBD1; len: 17; abundance: few; v_gene: TRBV6-2/TRBV6-3; CDR3nt: TGTGCCAGCAGTTCCGCGGGTATGCAGGGGGCTCGATATGGCTACACCTTC; CDR3aa: CASSSAGMQGARYGYTF
j_gene: TRBJ2-1; d_gene: TRBD2; len: 15; abundance: NA; v_gene: TRBV27; CDR3nt: TGTGCCAGCAGTTTTCAGCGGGAGGGCCAAGATGAGCAGTTCTTC; CDR3aa: CASSFQREGQDEQFF
j_gene: TRBJ2-3; d_gene: NA; len: 15; abundance: few; v_gene: TRBV6-5; CDR3nt: TGTGCCAGCAGTTACTCGAGTCCGAAGCCAGATACGCAGTATTTT; CDR3aa: CASSYSSPKPDTQYF
j_gene: TRBJ1-1; d_gene: NA; len: 17; abundance: NA; v_gene: TRBV7-6; CDR3nt: TGTGCCAGCAGCTTAGATGGGGGGCGCCGGCCAAACACTGAAGCTTTCTTT; CDR3aa: CASSLDGGRRPNTEAFF
j_gene: TRBJ2-7; d_gene: NA; len: 14; abundance: few; v_gene: TRBV6-2/TRBV6-3; CDR3nt: TGTGCCAGCAGTTCGGACAGAAGAGTCTACGAGCAGTACTTC; CDR3aa: CASSSDRRVYEQYF
j_gene: TRBJ2-1; d_gene: NA; len: 18; abundance: NA; v_gene: TRBV4-3; CDR3nt: TGCGCCAGCAGGGAAGGTCTAGCCGGGACCGGCCCCTACAATGAGCAGTTCTTC; CDR3aa: CASREGLAGTGPYNEQFF
j_gene: TRBJ2-3; d_gene: TRBD2; len: 16; abundance: NA; v_gene: TRBV5-1; CDR3nt: TGCGCCAGCAGCTTGGCCTCAGCGGGGGTTCCAGATACGCAGTATTTT; CDR3aa: CASSLASAGVPDTQYF
j_gene: TRBJ2-2; d_gene: TRBD1; len: 14; abundance: NA; v_gene: TRBV7-8; CDR3nt: TGTGCCAGCAGCCGGGACAGGGACACCGGGGAGCTGTTTTTT; CDR3aa: CASSRDRDTGELFF
j_gene: TRBJ2-3; d_gene: TRBD2; len: 15; abundance: NA; v_gene: TRBV6-2/TRBV6-3; CDR3nt: TGTGCCAGCAGTTACGGGACTAGCGGGGGTCATACGCAGTATTTT; CDR3aa: CASSYGTSGGHTQYF
j_gene: TRBJ2-2; d_gene: NA; len: 12; abundance: many; v_gene: TRBV7-7; CDR3nt: TGTGCCAGCAGATCGGGGACCGGGGAGCTGTTTTTT; CDR3aa: CASRSGTGELFF
j_gene: TRBJ1-4; d_gene: NA; len: 16; abundance: many; v_gene: TRBV4-1; CDR3nt: TGCGCCAGCAGCCAAGAGTTAGGGCGTCGGAATGAAAAACTGTTTTTT; CDR3aa: CASSQELGRRNEKLFF
j_gene: TRBJ2-2; d_gene: TRBD2; len: 17; abundance: NA; v_gene: TRBV4-2; CDR3nt: TGTGCCAGCAGCCAAGAGACGCCTAGCGGGGGCACCGGGGAGCTGTTTTTT; CDR3aa: CASSQETPSGGTGELFF
j_gene: TRBJ2-3; d_gene: NA; len: 13; abundance: NA; v_gene: TRBV4-1; CDR3nt: TGCGCCAGCAGCCACCCACAGGGAGATACGCAGTATTTT; CDR3aa: CASSHPQGDTQYF
j_gene: TRBJ2-7; d_gene: TRBD1; len: 15; abundance: NA; v_gene: TRBV7-2; CDR3nt: TGTGCCAGCAGCGCCGACAGGGCACCAAGGCGCGAGCAGTACTTC; CDR3aa: CASSADRAPRREQYF
j_gene: TRBJ1-1; d_gene: TRBD1; len: 15; abundance: NA; v_gene: TRBV10-3; CDR3nt: TGTGCCATCAGTCGACAGGGATCGGCCTCCCGTGAAGCTTTCTTT; CDR3aa: CAISRQGSASREAFF
j_gene: TRBJ2-2; d_gene: TRBD2; len: 14; abundance: few; v_gene: TRBV11-3; CDR3nt: TGTGCCAGCAGCAAGCGGGGGGATACCGGGGAGCTGTTTTTT; CDR3aa: CASSKRGDTGELFF
j_gene: TRBJ1-5; d_gene: TRBD1; len: 15; abundance: few; v_gene: TRBV12-3/TRBV12-4; CDR3nt: TGTGCCAGCACCAAGACAGGGGGAAGCAATCAGCCCCAGCATTTT; CDR3aa: CASTKTGGSNQPQHF
j_gene: TRBJ1-2; d_gene: NA; len: 18; abundance: NA; v_gene: TRBV6-5; CDR3nt: TGTGCCAGCAGTTACTCGGGGGCCATTATCGTCGGCGGCTATGGCTACACCTTC; CDR3aa: CASSYSGAIIVGGYGYTF
j_gene: TRBJ2-1; d_gene: NA; len: 12; abundance: few; v_gene: TRBV5-1; CDR3nt: TGCGCCAGCAGCTTTCTGGGCAATGAGCAGTTCTTC; CDR3aa: CASSFLGNEQFF
j_gene: TRBJ1-4; d_gene: NA; len: 14; abundance: NA; v_gene: TRBV7-2; CDR3nt: TGTGCCAGCAGCTTTTTTGGGGGTAATGAAAAACTGTTTTTT; CDR3aa: CASSFFGGNEKLFF
j_gene: TRBJ2-5; d_gene: NA; len: 16; abundance: NA; v_gene: TRBV6-6; CDR3nt: TGTGCCAGCAGTAACCTCCGCCGGGGCTCCCAAGAGACCCAGTACTTC; CDR3aa: CASSNLRRGSQETQYF
j_gene: TRBJ1-3; d_gene: NA; len: 14; abundance: NA; v_gene: TRBV12-3/TRBV12-4; CDR3nt: TGTGCCAGCAGCTTCCCGCAGTGGGGAAACACCATATATTTT; CDR3aa: CASSFPQWGNTIYF
j_gene: TRBJ1-1; d_gene: NA; len: 16; abundance: NA; v_gene: TRBV6-5; CDR3nt: TGTGCCAGCAGCCCGGGGGGGACCCCAATTGAAGGTGAAGCTTTCTTT; CDR3aa: CASSPGGTPIEGEAFF
j_gene: TRBJ2-7; d_gene: TRBD2; len: 15; abundance: NA; v_gene: TRBV7-9; CDR3nt: TGTGCCAGCAGCTTTCCGAGCGGGATCTCCTACGAGCAGTACTTC; CDR3aa: CASSFPSGISYEQYF
j_gene: TRBJ1-1; d_gene: NA; len: 13; abundance: NA; v_gene: TRBV7-2; CDR3nt: TGTGCCAGCAGCTTAGGGGGGGCTACTGAAGCTTTCTTT; CDR3aa: CASSLGGATEAFF
j_gene: TRBJ1-3; d_gene: NA; len: 17; abundance: few; v_gene: TRBV28; CDR3nt: TGTGCCAGCAGTTTCGACTTCTCAGGGCTTGCTGGAAACACCATATATTTT; CDR3aa: CASSFDFSGLAGNTIYF
j_gene: TRBJ2-1; d_gene: TRBD2; len: 15; abundance: NA; v_gene: TRBV10-3; CDR3nt: TGTGCCATCAGAAGGACTAGCGGGAGGACCAATGAGCAGTTCTTC; CDR3aa: CAIRRTSGRTNEQFF